A single sample is the source of the 14 T cell receptor beta chains below, sequenced in a study of blood T cell repertoires in COVID-19. The table came from immunoSEQ multiplex PCR; TCRdb's copy has only in-frame clones and leaves some out. Of roughly 180,000 clones listed, roughly three quarters are singletons. Sequenced material: PBMCs or T cells enriched from blood (not recorded which). Every receptor here comes from a man in his 60s who had been exposed to COVID-19.

At least ten counts were recorded for this clone. The chain is built from TRBV6-6 and TRBJ1-3; D possibly corresponds to TRBD1 (6 bases). Looked up from germline, CDR1 is MNHNY and CDR2 is SVGAGI (reference sequence). The ends were cut back, 7 bases at V and 2 bases at J, with 15 bases in the middle. The CDR3 loop spans 15 amino acids. The CDR3 DNA is TGTGCCAGCACTTTTTCTAGGGACACTGGAAACACCATATATTTT. It translates to CASTFSRDTGNTIYF.

This clone was recorded once. V and J are TRBV7-2 and TRBJ1-6, with D perhaps TRBD1 (6 bases). CDR1 SGHTA and CDR2 FQGNSA come from the germline V gene. Trimming took off 2 bases at V and 6 bases at J, with 11 bases between the two ends. The CDR3 covers 15 residues. Here the CDR3 reads CASSLFFRGNSPLHF. In DNA, the CDR3 is TGTGCCAGCAGCTTATTTTTCAGGGGTAATTCACCCCTCCACTTT.

The chain carries TRBV9 and TRBJ1-5, with 8 bases lining up with TRBD1. CDR3 size: 14 residues. Per germline, CDR1 SGDLS and CDR2 YYNGEE. The V gene end was trimmed by 3 bases and the J gene end by 1 base; junction bases not matched to a gene: 0. Here the CDR3 reads CASSGQGSNQPQHF. Written as DNA, the CDR3 is TGTGCCAGCAGCGGACAGGGGAGCAATCAGCCCCAGCATTTT.

The gene calls are TRBV2 and TRBJ2-1, with unresolved D. The CDR3 length is 11 residues. V gave up 7 bases and J gave up 2 bases, with 3 bases separating them. The germline gives CDR1 SNHLY, CDR2 FYNNEI. CDR3 in DNA: TGTGCCAGCACAACCTACAATGAGCAGTTCTTC. This translates into CASTTYNEQFF.

This chain uses TRBV29-1 with TRBJ1-1; 7 bases are a match to TRBD1. The CDR3 length is 13 residues. Germline V gene sequence: CDR1 SQVTM, CDR2 ANQGSEA. The V gene end was trimmed by 7 bases and the J gene end by 5 bases; junction bases not matched to a gene: 10. CDR3 protein: CSANRQGRTEAFF. In nucleotides, the CDR3 is TGCAGCGCCAACCGACAGGGAAGGACTGAAGCTTTCTTT.

The chain combines TRBV7-9 with TRBJ1-4; D ambiguous. CDR3 length: 14 amino acids. Germline CDR1 and CDR2: SEHNR and FQNEAQ (reference sequence). Trimming left V 1 base short and J 8 bases short, with 11 bases between. The CDR3 DNA reads TGTGCCAGCAGCTTAGGGGCCCTAAGGGAAAAACTGTTTTTT. The encoded protein is CASSLGALREKLFF.

The chain combines TRBV15 with TRBJ2-7, with D possibly TRBD2 on 5 matching bases. Germline V CDR1 and CDR2: LNHNV, YYDKDF (reference sequence). This CDR3 is built from 16 residues. Trimming shortened V by 0 bases and J by 3 bases, and 15 bases separated the two germline ends. The CDR3: CATSRDVIVGGYEQYF. CDR3 coding DNA: TGTGCCACCAGCAGAGATGTAATCGTCGGAGGCTACGAGCAGTACTTC.

This clone was observed a single time. The chain has TRBV2 and TRBJ1-4, with TRBD1 identical over 8 bases. Germline V lookup: CDR1 SNHLY, CDR2 FYNNEI. The CDR3 is made up of 16 amino acids. V lost 6 bases, J lost 8 bases, and 14 bases stayed unmatched. The CDR3 nucleotides read TGTGCCAGCAGCGAGTACCGGGACAGGATCCGCGAAAAACTGTTTTTT. The encoded protein is CASSEYRDRIREKLFF.

The genes are TRBV30 and TRBJ1-1; the match to TRBD1 covers 7 bases. CDR3 length: 13 residues. Germline CDR1 and CDR2: GTSNPN and SVGIG (reference sequence). The V and J ends lost 4 bases and 6 bases, in that order; junction bases with no gene match: 8. CDR3 bases: TGTGCCTGGACCGGAACAGGGGTGGCTGAAGCTTTCTTT. It is translated as CAWTGTGVAEAFF.

This chain uses TRBV11-2 with TRBJ1-3, with a weak D call TRBD1 (6 bases). V was clipped by 4 bases and J by 0 bases, with 10 bases between them. CDR3 length: 15 residues. The germline V gene encodes CDR1 SGHAT and CDR2 FQNNGV. CDR3 nucleotide sequence: TGTGCCAGCAGCTCTGGGACACTCTCTGGAAACACCATATATTTT. Translating gives CASSSGTLSGNTIYF.

The V and J genes are TRBV5-4 and TRBJ2-5; perhaps TRBD2 as D (6 bases). Germline CDR1 reads SGHNT; CDR2 reads YYREEE (reference sequence). The CDR3 is made up of 15 amino acids. Trimming left V 2 bases short and J 2 bases short, with 13 bases between. The CDR3 spells CASSLSPSDQETQYF. DNA for the CDR3: TGTGCCAGCAGCTTAAGCCCTAGCGATCAAGAGACCCAGTACTTC.

The rearrangement links TRBV28 to TRBJ2-7; D possibly corresponds to TRBD2 (6 bases). Trimming pared 7 bases from V and 3 bases from J, leaving 13 bases between. Per the germline V gene, CDR1 is MDHEN and CDR2 is SYDVKM. The CDR3 spans 13 residues. The CDR3 spells CASNPPGLYEQYF. DNA for the CDR3: TGTGCCAGCAACCCCCCGGGACTCTACGAGCAGTACTTC.

V gene TRBV25-1 combines with J gene TRBJ1-3; no definite D call. The V gene lost 7 bases and the J gene lost 0 bases, with 13 bases spanning the gap. The germline CDR1 and CDR2 sequences are MGHDK and SYGVNS. The CDR3 loop spans 15 amino acids. The CDR3 nucleotides read TGTGCCAGCACCGGTGGGCCCAGCTCTGGAAACACCATATATTTT. It encodes CASTGGPSSGNTIYF.

V and J are TRBV30 and TRBJ1-6; possibly TRBD1 for D (6 bases). This CDR3 contains 13 residues. The V and J ends lost 5 bases and 7 bases respectively, with 12 bases between them. Germline CDR1 GTSNPN, CDR2 SVGIG (reference sequence). The CDR3 sequence: CAWGRTDNSPLHF. The CDR3 DNA sequence: TGTGCCTGGGGTAGGACAGACAATTCACCCCTCCACTTT.